This is a list of T cell receptor beta chains from one sample in a study of early T cells in non-severe SARS-CoV-2 infection. TCRdb redid the calling of the 5' RACE reads with MiXCR, one entry per CDR3 protein. The data show about 64,000 distinct CDR3 sequences, with less than 15% seen just once and around 4.3% held by the top ten. What was sequenced was whole blood. The origin of the receptors is an adult who was a healthcare worker with PCR-confirmed SARS-CoV-2 infection or an uninfected control (not recorded which). Each CDR3 is given with its conserved first and last residue. The order of the fields is clone size, V gene, D gene, J gene, CDR3 protein, CDR3 DNA. The D gene is left open where the match is weak. Expanded clones are given a class, and other clones once, few, many or no size at all.

>many|TRBV11-2|TRBD1|TRBJ1-5
CASSSSDRGYNQPQHF
TGTGCCAGCAGCTCTTCGGACAGGGGCTACAATCAGCCCCAGCATTTT
>once|TRBV6-1|TRBD1|TRBJ2-1
CASSPHGQGDIYNEQFF
TGTGCCAGCAGTCCACACGGACAGGGGGATATCTACAATGAGCAGTTCTTC
>few|TRBV20-1|TRBD1|TRBJ2-3
CSAPVPGQVSSTDTQYF
TGCAGTGCTCCAGTCCCGGGACAGGTTTCTAGCACAGATACGCAGTATTTT
>.|TRBV20-1|.|TRBJ2-1
CSASGNPYNEQFF
TGCAGTGCTAGCGGGAACCCCTACAATGAGCAGTTCTTC
>.|TRBV10-3|TRBD2|TRBJ2-3
CAITTTSGVGGDTQYF
TGTGCCATCACTACGACTAGCGGGGTCGGGGGGGATACGCAGTATTTT
>.|TRBV6-2/TRBV6-3|.|TRBJ2-2
CASSRRAEGTGELFF
TGTGCCAGCAGCCGGCGAGCTGAAGGCACCGGGGAGCTGTTTTTT
>.|TRBV3-1|TRBD2|TRBJ2-1
CASSQDLAGEDEQFF
TGTGCCAGCAGCCAAGATTTAGCGGGGGAGGATGAGCAGTTCTTC
>few|TRBV7-2|.|TRBJ2-3
CASSLTFIDTQYF
TGTGCCAGCAGCCTCACGTTTATAGATACGCAGTATTTT
>few|TRBV6-5|.|TRBJ2-3
CATKGGGDTQYF
TGTGCCACCAAAGGTGGGGGAGATACGCAGTATTTT
>few|TRBV6-5|.|TRBJ1-3
CASSYSATVISGNTIYF
TGTGCCAGCAGTTACTCCGCGACAGTTATCTCTGGAAACACCATATATTTT
>.|TRBV29-1|.|TRBJ2-1
CSLGGGGSYNEQFF
TGCAGCCTCGGAGGGGGGGGCTCCTACAATGAGCAGTTCTTC
>few|TRBV19|TRBD2|TRBJ2-5
CASSGKGLARETQYF
TGTGCCAGTAGTGGAAAGGGACTAGCCCGCGAGACCCAGTACTTC
>few|TRBV7-6|TRBD1|TRBJ2-2
CASSDRGGDTGELFF
TGTGCCAGCAGCGACAGGGGCGGAGACACCGGGGAGCTGTTTTTT
>many|TRBV7-3|.|TRBJ2-1
CASSLRAQPYNEQFF
TGTGCCAGCAGCTTAAGGGCGCAGCCCTACAATGAGCAGTTCTTC
>.|TRBV6-2/TRBV6-3|.|TRBJ2-7
CASSPRYEQYF
TGTGCCAGCAGTCCCCGGTACGAGCAGTACTTC
>many|TRBV19|.|TRBJ2-3
CASSAAGQSTNTQYF
TGTGCCAGTAGTGCCGCCGGACAAAGTACTAATACGCAGTATTTT
>.|TRBV20-1|.|TRBJ2-7
CSAREVGGEQYF
TGCAGTGCTAGAGAAGTGGGCGGGGAGCAGTACTTC
>once|TRBV4-2|.|TRBJ2-7
CASSQTGGAYEQYF
TGTGCCAGCAGCCAAACGGGGGGCGCCTACGAGCAGTACTTC
>many|TRBV29-1|.|TRBJ1-5
CSVGTGNQPQHF
TGCAGCGTTGGGACAGGCAATCAGCCCCAGCATTTT
>many|TRBV25-1|.|TRBJ2-3
CASSGPDIFLDTQYF
TGTGCCAGCAGTGGTCCGGACATCTTCTTAGATACGCAGTATTTT
>many|TRBV5-1|.|TRBJ2-7
CASSLMTGYEQYF
TGCGCCAGCAGCTTAATGACGGGCTACGAGCAGTACTTC
>few|TRBV6-6|.|TRBJ1-5
CASSYGGPGQPQHF
TGTGCCAGCAGTTACGGGGGGCCGGGTCAGCCCCAGCATTTT
>.|TRBV2|TRBD2|TRBJ2-4
CASSESRGGQAKNIQYF
TGTGCCAGCAGTGAAAGCCGGGGAGGGCAAGCCAAAAACATTCAGTACTTC
>few|TRBV7-6|.|TRBJ1-5
CASSLAYGNQPQHF
TGTGCCAGCAGCTTAGCCTATGGCAATCAGCCCCAGCATTTT
>.|TRBV6-2/TRBV6-3|TRBD1|TRBJ1-2
CASKNGDRGLYGYTF
TGTGCCAGCAAAAACGGGGACAGGGGCTTGTATGGCTACACCTTC
>.|TRBV6-5|.|TRBJ1-5
CASSREGNQPQHF
TGTGCCAGCAGCAGGGAGGGCAATCAGCCCCAGCATTTT
>.|TRBV6-5|.|TRBJ2-7
CASTDGVTQYF
TGTGCCAGCACCGACGGGGTAACGCAGTACTTC
>.|TRBV11-2|.|TRBJ2-3
CASSLASYYTDTQYF
TGTGCCAGCAGCTTAGCTTCCTACTACACAGATACGCAGTATTTT
>.|TRBV24-1|TRBD2|TRBJ2-5
CATSAVAGERETQYF
TGTGCCACCAGTGCCGTAGCGGGGGAACGAGAGACCCAGTACTTC
>.|TRBV18|TRBD1|TRBJ2-1
CASSSRQGVDNEQFF
TGTGCCAGCTCATCCCGACAGGGAGTCGACAATGAGCAGTTCTTC